This entry describes one TCR beta chain. The data stem from a study of OX40 agonist ivuxolimab in advanced cancers. Per germline, CDR1 SEHNR and CDR2 FQNEAQ (reference sequence). The CDR3 totals 13 residues. V lost 7 bases, J lost 7 bases, and 11 bases lay in between. Blood got drawn at baseline, again on cycle 4 day 1, and then on cycle 7 day 1. Produced via immunoSEQ multiplex PCR; TCRdb's table is partial and in-frame only. The top ten clones hold 0.6% to 0.8% of a sample with around 68,000 clones, more than 75% of them seen once. V gene TRBV7-9 combines with J gene TRBJ1-6; D is unclear. The sequence was collected from an adult with an advanced solid tumor such as melanoma, head and neck, liver or kidney cancer. The source was CD4+ or CD8+ T cells sorted from blood, collected in a trial of the OX40 agonist ivuxolimab. CDR3 sequence reads: CASNLGSNSPLHF. The DNA for the CDR3 is TGTGCCAGCAACCTCGGGAGCAATTCACCCCTCCACTTT.